This TCR beta chain was found in a study of response to subunit inactivated influenza vaccine (dated 2018 in TCRdb). Concerning the study at large: Deep quantitative profiling of the T cell receptor repertoire was used in the study to follow responses to a trivalent subunit inactivated influenza vaccine.

Summary of the overall study and its limitations: The authors suggested that each seasonal influenza vaccination may recruit only a limited number of new T cells.

The library was prepared using RT-PCR. Instrument used: Illumina HiSeq 2500. TCRdb took the public reads, trimmed them with fastp at Q25, ran MiXCR for clone calling and kept in-frame beta chains. Rows are unified per CDR3 protein, each entry keeping the most common DNA and genes. The sample table records about 780,000 distinct CDR3 sequences; about 18% of these occur just once. The top ten clonotypes cover about a tenth of the sample. Of note for this clonotype: The antigen it binds to is not known. The sample holds no much larger clone one base away, and base qualities are not on file.

Counted from cysteine to phenylalanine, this CDR3 has 17 amino acids. The sequence is cut down to CDR3 DNA, 51 bases in frame from base 1. Trimming costs V 5 bases and J 2 bases, and their ends lie 16 bases apart. CDR1 and CDR2 were assigned from the germline V gene as MNHNS and SASEGT. The starting material was PBMCs from blood, obtained 4 to 6 days after vaccination. The chain couples TRBV6-1 to TRBJ2-6, with the D gene uncertain. This sequence was found in a man between 45 and 60 years old who received an inactivated influenza vaccine. Donor details come from another sample of the same person, matched by shared clones. The DNA is as follows: TGTGCCAGCAGTCAGCCCTCCGTTGTACCTGGGGCCAACGTCCTGACTTTC. The encoded protein is CASSQPSVVPGANVLTF.